This TCR beta chain was recorded in a study of T-cell memory formation after mild COVID-19. The overall study: Most TCR clusters belonged to a single donor. Study-wide findings and caveats: Contracting CD4+ clones were located mainly in CM and EM, and CD8+ clones in EMRA. The SARS-CoV-2 specificity of second-wave clones reaching peak at day 37 remained unverified.

This clonotype was detected a few times. Antigen: not known. Germline assignment: CDR1 LNHDA and CDR2 SQIVND (reference sequence). With 5 bases clipped from V and 1 base from J, the junction kept 6 bases outside the gene matches. This CDR3 spans 15 amino acids. TCRdb used MiXCR to reprocess the 5' RACE reads, holding one entry per CDR3 protein. The sample contains 120,000 to 150,000 distinct CDR3 sequences, approximately 5.7% of which appear only once. The chain has TRBV19 and TRBJ1-1; TRBD1 agrees at 8 bases. Sequenced: PBMCs or a T cell subset sorted from them (not recorded which). This receptor was obtained from an adult woman who had mild COVID-19 (a few samples of this study predate the infection). Cell type and time point are not known. DNA for the CDR3: TGTGCCAGTAGTTTTCTCGGACAGGGGAACACTGAAGCTTTCTTT. It encodes CASSFLGQGNTEAFF.